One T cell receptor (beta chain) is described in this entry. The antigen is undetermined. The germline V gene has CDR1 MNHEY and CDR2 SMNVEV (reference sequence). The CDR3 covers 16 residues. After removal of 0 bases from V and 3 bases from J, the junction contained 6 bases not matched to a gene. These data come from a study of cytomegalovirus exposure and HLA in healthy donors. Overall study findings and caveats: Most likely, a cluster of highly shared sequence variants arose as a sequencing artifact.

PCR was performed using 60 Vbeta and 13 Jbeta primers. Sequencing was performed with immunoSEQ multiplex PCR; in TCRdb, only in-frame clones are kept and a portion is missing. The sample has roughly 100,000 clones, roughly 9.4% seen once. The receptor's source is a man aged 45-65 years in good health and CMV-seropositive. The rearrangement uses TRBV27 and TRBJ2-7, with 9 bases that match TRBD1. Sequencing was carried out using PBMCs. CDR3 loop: CASSLSSGTGHYEQYF. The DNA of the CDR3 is TGTGCCAGCAGTTTATCGAGCGGGACAGGGCACTACGAGCAGTACTTC.